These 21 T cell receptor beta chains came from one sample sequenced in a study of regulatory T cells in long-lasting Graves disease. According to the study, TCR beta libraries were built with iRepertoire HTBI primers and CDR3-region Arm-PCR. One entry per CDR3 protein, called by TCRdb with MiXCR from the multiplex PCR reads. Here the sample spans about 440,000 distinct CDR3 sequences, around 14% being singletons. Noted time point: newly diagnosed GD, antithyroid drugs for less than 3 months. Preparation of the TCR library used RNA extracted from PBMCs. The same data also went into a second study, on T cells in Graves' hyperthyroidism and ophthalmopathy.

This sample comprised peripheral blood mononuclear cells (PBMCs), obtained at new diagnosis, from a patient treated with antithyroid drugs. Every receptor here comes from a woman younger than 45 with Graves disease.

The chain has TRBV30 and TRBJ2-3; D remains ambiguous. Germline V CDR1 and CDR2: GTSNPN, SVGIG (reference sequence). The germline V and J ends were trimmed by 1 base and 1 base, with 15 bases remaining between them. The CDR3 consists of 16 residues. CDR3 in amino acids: CAWSGVNSIGTDTQYF. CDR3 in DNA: TGTGCCTGGAGTGGGGTTAACAGTATCGGCACAGATACGCAGTATTTT.

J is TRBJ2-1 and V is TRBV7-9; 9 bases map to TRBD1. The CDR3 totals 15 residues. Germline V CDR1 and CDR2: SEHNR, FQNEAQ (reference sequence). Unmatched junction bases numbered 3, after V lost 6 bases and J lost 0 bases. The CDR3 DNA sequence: TGTGCCAGCAGTTCACAGGGGGCCTCCTACAATGAGCAGTTCTTC. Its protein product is CASSSQGASYNEQFF. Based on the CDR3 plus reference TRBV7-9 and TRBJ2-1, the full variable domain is DTGVSQNPRHKITKRGQNVTFRCDPISEHNRLYWYRQTLGQGPEFLTYFQNEAQLEKSRLLSDRFSAERPKGSFSTLEIQRTEQGDSAMYLCASSSQGASYNEQFFGPGTRLTVL.

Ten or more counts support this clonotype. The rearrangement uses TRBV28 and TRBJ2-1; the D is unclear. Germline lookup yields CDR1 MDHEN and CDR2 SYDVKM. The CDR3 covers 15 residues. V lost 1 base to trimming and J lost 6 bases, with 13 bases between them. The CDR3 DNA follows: TGTGCCAGCAGTTTATCGCCCCCCCACGTCAATGAGCAGTTCTTC. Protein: CASSLSPPHVNEQFF. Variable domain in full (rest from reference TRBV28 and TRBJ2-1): DVKVTQSSRYLVKRTGEKVFLECVQDMDHENMFWYRQDPGLGLRLIYFSYDVKMKEKGDIPEGYSVSREKKERFSLILESASTNQTSMYLCASSLSPPHVNEQFFGPGTRLTVL.

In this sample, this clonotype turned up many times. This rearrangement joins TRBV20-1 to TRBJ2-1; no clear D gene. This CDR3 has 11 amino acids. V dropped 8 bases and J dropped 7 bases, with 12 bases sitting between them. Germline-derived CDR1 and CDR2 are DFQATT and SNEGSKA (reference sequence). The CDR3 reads CSTRRANEQFF. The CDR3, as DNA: TGCAGTACACGGAGAGCGAATGAGCAGTTCTTC.

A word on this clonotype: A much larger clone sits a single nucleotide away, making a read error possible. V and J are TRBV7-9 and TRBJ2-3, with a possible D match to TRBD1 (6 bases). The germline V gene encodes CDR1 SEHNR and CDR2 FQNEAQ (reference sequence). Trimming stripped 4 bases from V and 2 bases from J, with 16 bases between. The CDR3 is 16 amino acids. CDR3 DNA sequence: TGTGCCAGCAGCTCCACAGGGCGGGCTAACACAGATACGCAGTATTTT. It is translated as CASSSTGRANTDTQYF.

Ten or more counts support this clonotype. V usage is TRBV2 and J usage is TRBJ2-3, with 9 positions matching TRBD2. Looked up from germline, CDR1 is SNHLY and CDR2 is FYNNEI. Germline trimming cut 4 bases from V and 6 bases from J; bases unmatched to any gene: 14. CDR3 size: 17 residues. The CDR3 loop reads CASSGGAEAGGRDTQYF. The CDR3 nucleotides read TGTGCCAGCAGTGGTGGAGCCGAAGCGGGAGGACGGGATACGCAGTATTTT.

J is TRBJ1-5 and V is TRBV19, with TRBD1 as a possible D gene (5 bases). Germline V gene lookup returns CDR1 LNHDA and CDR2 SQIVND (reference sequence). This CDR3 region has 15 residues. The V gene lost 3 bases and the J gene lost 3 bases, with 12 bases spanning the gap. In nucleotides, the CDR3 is TGTGCCAGTAGTATGAAAGACAGAGACAATCAGCCCCAGCATTTT. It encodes CASSMKDRDNQPQHF.

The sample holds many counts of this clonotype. The DNA of the CDR3 is TGTGCCAGCAGCTTAGGAGGGTCGGAACGACAAGCTTTCTTT. This sequence encodes CASSLGGSERQAFF. J is TRBJ1-1 and V is TRBV7-9, with unresolved D. Germline CDR1 and CDR2: SEHNR and FQNEAQ (reference sequence). The CDR3 contains 14 residues. V was trimmed by 1 base and J by 9 bases, leaving 15 bases between them.

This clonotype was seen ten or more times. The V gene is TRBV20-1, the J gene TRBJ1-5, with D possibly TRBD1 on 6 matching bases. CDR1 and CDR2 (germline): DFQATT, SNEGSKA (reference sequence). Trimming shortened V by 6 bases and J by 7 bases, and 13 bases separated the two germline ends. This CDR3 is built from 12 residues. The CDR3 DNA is TGCAGTGCAGTTACAGGGAGCCAGCCCCAGCATTTT. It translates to CSAVTGSQPQHF.

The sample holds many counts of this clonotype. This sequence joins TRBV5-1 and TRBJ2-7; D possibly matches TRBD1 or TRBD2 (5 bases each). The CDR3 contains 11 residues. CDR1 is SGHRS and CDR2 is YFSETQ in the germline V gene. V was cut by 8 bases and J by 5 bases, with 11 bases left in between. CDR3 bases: TGCGCCAGTTCGGGACCTGACGAGCAGTACTTC. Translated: CASSGPDEQYF.

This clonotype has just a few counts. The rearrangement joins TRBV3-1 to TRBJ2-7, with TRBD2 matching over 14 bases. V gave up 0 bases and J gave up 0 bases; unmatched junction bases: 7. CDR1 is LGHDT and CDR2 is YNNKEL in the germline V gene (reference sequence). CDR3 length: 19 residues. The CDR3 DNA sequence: TGTGCCAGCAGCCAAGATCGTGGACTAGCGGGAGGCTACTCCTACGAGCAGTACTTC. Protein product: CASSQDRGLAGGYSYEQYF.

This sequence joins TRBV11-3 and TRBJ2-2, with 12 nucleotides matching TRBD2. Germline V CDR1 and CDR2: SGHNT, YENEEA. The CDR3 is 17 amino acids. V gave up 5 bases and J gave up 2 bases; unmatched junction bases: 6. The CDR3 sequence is CASSRLTSGGNTGELFF. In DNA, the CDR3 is TGTGCCAGCAGCCGATTGACTAGCGGGGGAAACACCGGGGAGCTGTTTTTT.

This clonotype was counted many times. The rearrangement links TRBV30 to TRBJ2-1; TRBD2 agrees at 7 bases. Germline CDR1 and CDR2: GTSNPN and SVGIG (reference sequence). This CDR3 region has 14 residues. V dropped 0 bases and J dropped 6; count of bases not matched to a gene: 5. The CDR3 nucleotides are TGTGCCTGGAGTGTAGAGGCTAGCGGCAATGAGCAGTTCTTC. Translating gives CAWSVEASGNEQFF.

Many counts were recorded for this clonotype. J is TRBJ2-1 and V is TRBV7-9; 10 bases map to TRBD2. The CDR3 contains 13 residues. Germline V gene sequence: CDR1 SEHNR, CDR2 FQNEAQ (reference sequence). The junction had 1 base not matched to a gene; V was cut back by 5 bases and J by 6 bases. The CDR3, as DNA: TGTGCCAGCAGCGGACTAGCGGCCAATGAGCAGTTCTTC. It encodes CASSGLAANEQFF.

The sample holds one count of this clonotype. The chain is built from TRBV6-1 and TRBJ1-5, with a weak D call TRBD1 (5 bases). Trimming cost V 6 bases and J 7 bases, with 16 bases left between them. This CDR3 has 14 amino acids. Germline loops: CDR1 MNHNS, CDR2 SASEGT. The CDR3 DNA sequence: TGTGCCAGCAGCTCAGTGAGTAGGGGACAGCCCCAGCATTTT. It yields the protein CASSSVSRGQPQHF.

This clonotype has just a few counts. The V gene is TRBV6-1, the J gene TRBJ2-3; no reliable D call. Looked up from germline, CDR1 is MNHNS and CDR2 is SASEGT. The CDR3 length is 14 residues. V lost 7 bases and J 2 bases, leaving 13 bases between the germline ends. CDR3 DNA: TGTGCCAGCAAAGGGCTTGGAGTCACAGATACGCAGTATTTT. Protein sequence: CASKGLGVTDTQYF.

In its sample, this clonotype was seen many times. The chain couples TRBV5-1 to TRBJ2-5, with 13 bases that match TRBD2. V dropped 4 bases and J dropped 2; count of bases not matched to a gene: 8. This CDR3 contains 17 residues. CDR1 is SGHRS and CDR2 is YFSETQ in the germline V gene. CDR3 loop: CASSRRWTSGGQETQYF. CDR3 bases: TGCGCCAGCAGCCGTCGTTGGACTAGCGGGGGTCAAGAGACCCAGTACTTC.

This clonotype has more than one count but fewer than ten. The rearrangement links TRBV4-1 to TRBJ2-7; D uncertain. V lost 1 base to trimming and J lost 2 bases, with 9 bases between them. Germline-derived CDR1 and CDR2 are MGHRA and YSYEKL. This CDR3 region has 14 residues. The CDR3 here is CASSQGNRPYEQYF. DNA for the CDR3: TGCGCCAGCAGCCAAGGGAACCGTCCCTACGAGCAGTACTTC.

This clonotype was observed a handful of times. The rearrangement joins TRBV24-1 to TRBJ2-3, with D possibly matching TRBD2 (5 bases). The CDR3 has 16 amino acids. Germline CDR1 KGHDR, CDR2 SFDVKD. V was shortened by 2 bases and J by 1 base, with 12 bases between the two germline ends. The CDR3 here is CATSDSVGAGTDTQYF. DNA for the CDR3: TGTGCCACCAGTGATTCGGTGGGAGCGGGCACAGATACGCAGTATTTT.

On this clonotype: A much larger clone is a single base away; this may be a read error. This chain's CDR3 is CARRAPKGELFF. In nucleotides, the CDR3 is TGTGCCCGGAGGGCCCCTAAGGGGGAGCTGTTTTTT. The rearrangement joins TRBV30 to TRBJ2-2; a possible D gene is TRBD2 (6 bases). Per the germline V gene, CDR1 is GTSNPN and CDR2 is SVGIG (reference sequence). The CDR3 is 12 residues long.

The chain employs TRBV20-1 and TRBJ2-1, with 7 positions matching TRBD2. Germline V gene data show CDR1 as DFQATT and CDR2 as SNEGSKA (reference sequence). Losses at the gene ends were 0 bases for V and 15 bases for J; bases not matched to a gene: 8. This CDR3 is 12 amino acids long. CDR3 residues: CSARDYGTNAFF. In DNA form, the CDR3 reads TGCAGTGCTAGAGATTACGGGACTAACGCGTTCTTC.